Sequencing of this T cell receptor beta chain was carried out in a study of graft-versus-host responses after intestinal transplantation. About the study: Grafts that recipients had were multivisceral, liver-intestinal, or isolated intestinal transplants. All recipients were given anti-thymocyte globulin induction, and tacrolimus and steroids were then administered for about three years. Findings and limits, study-wide: Recipient marrow held GvH clones, some first seen in ileum or blood. Early post-transplant HvG declines showed an association with peak circulating GvH clone levels.

About this clone: Its antigen is not known.

V dropped 8 bases and J dropped 8 bases, with 13 bases sitting between them. CDR3 length: 12 residues. The germline CDR1 and CDR2 sequences are KGHSH and LQKENI. Data came from immunoSEQ multiplex PCR; TCRdb stores just in-frame clones and leaves some out. The top ten clones hold under 7.5% of a sample with 43,000 or so clones, about 93% of them seen once. The material sequenced was PBMCs, taken about 800 days after a first intestinal transplant, on the day of a second. The J gene is TRBJ2-1, the V gene TRBV18; D not certain. The TCR comes from a human patient who received an intestinal transplant, so some T cells may come from the graft donor. CDR3 nucleotide sequence: TGTGCCAGCGCCCCATTTATCGATGAGCAGTTCTTC. Protein: CASAPFIDEQFF.